This T cell receptor beta chain was identified in a study of T cells in Graves' hyperthyroidism and ophthalmopathy. Amplification of TCR beta CDR3 regions used RNA as the template. The TCR CDR3 first-round RT-PCR relied on the HTBI primer set. TCRdb ran MiXCR on the multiplex PCR reads and lists one entry per CDR3 protein. The sample has roughly 640,000 distinct CDR3 sequences, 16% seen once. In this sample, this clonotype turned up a few times. The V and J ends lost 5 bases and 11 bases respectively, with 10 bases between them. Germline values: CDR1 SQVTM, CDR2 ANQGSEA. The CDR3 consists of 10 residues.

This receptor was taken from a woman between 40 and 55 years old with Graves' ophthalmopathy. The chain is built from TRBV29-1 and TRBJ2-1; no reliable D call. Sequenced sample: blood. The CDR3 spells CSVSTPQQFF. In DNA, the CDR3 is TGCAGCGTTTCCACGCCCCAGCAGTTCTTC.